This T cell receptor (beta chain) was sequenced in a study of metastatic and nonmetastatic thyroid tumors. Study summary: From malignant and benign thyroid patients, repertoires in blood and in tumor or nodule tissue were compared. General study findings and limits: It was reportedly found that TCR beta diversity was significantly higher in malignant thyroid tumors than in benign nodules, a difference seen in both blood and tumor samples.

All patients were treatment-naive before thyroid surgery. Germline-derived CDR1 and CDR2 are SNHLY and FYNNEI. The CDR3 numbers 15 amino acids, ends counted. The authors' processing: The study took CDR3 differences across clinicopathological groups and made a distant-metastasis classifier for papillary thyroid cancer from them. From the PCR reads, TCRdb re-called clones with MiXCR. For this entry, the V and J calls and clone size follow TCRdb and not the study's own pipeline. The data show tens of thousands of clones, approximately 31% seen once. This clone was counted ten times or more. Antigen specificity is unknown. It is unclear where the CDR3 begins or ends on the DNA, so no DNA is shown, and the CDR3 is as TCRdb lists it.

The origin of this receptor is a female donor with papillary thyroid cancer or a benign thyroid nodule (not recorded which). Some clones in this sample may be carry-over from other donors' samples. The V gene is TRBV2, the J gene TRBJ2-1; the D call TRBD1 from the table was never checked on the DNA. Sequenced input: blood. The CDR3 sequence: CASRFGPGFDNEQFF.